Described below is a single T cell receptor (beta chain) sequence and its context. Germline V gives CDR1 SGHRS, CDR2 YFSETQ. V was clipped by 0 bases and J by 5 bases, with 9 bases between them. CDR3 length: 14 residues. Reverse transcription of roughly 0.5 to 1 ug RNA used random hexamers. MiXCR, run by TCRdb on the immunoSEQ multiplex PCR reads, gives a single entry per CDR3 protein. This sample yields around 200,000 distinct CDR3 sequences, of which 95% are seen a single time; approximately 0.1% belongs to the top ten. These data originate in a study of CD8 T cells in Susac syndrome. The chain carries TRBV5-1 and TRBJ2-1; no reliable D call. The specimen was CD4+ T cells from PBMCs. This clonotype was sampled from a human donor in good health. The CDR3 reads CASSLGGKDNEQFF. The CDR3 nucleotides are TGCGCCAGCAGCTTGGGAGGAAAAGACAATGAGCAGTTCTTC.